This T cell receptor beta chain is drawn from a study of CD8 T cells in ankylosing spondylitis. This clonotype was seen a handful of times. Its antigen remains unidentified. Germline CDR1 SGHDN, CDR2 FVKESK. The V segment lost 6 bases and the J segment 4 bases; nucleotides outside the gene matches: 12. This CDR3 region has 16 residues. Each CDR3 protein is one row after TCRdb ran MiXCR on the 5' RACE reads. The data show about 480,000 distinct CDR3 sequences, approximately 17% seen once. Study-wide results and limits: Researchers report that disease-linked clones proved CD8+ and relatively rare in peripheral blood. What seemed typical of ankylosing spondylitis blood was a TCR beta motif built from under 10 highly homologous variants. Reports of some motif variants in reactive arthritis synovial fluid and blood predate this one. Reportedly, disease-linked clones are significantly enriched in ankylosing spondylitis patients' matched synovial fluid.

The origin of this receptor is a male donor with ankylosing spondylitis. The V and J genes are TRBV14 and TRBJ2-1; 7 bases agree with TRBD2. The sequencing input was blood, either unsorted or a sorted T cell fraction (not recorded which). DNA for the CDR3: TGTGCCAGCAGACCGGGGGGAGCGGGGACTTACAATGAGCAGTTCTTC. This sequence encodes CASRPGGAGTYNEQFF.